This passage covers 28 T cell receptor beta chains from one sample sequenced in a study of cytomegalovirus exposure and HLA in healthy donors. Here immunoSEQ multiplex PCR was the method, and the copy in TCRdb shows in-frame clones only, minus some. The sample gives 140,000 to 150,000 clones, about nine tenths of which show up once; roughly 4.5% is in the top ten. The source material was PBMCs. These receptors originate from a man aged 18 to 30 in good health and CMV-seropositive.

This rearrangement joins TRBV11-2 to TRBJ2-7; no clear D. The V gene's germline CDR1 is SGHAT and CDR2 FQNNGV. The ends were cut back, 1 base at V and 6 bases at J, with 4 bases in the middle. CDR3 length: 11 amino acids. CDR3 DNA sequence: TGTGCCAGCAGCTTAGTAATCGAGCAGTACTTC. Translation gives CASSLVIEQYF. Full variable domain (missing parts from reference TRBV11-2 and TRBJ2-7): EAGVAQSPRYKIIEKRQSVAFWCNPISGHATLYWYQQILGQGPKLLIQFQNNGVVDDSQLPKDRFSAERLKGVDSTLKIQPAKLEDSAVYLCASSLVIEQYFGPGTRLTVT.

This clone appeared a single time. The chain uses TRBV10-1 and TRBJ2-6, with a tentative D call TRBD2 (6 bases). Germline CDR1 reads WNHNN; CDR2 reads SYGVQD (reference sequence). This CDR3 spans 16 amino acids. The V end was cut by 4 bases, the J end by 0 bases, with 10 bases between. CDR3 nucleotides: TGCGCCAGCAGTGCGGGAGCTTTCTCTGGGGCCAACGTCCTGACTTTC. Translated: CASSAGAFSGANVLTF.

The CDR3 protein is CASSPGQGFGGYTF. The CDR3 bases are TGTGCCAGCAGTCCGGGACAGGGATTCGGTGGCTACACCTTC. The chain employs TRBV6-1 and TRBJ1-2; 9 positions agree with TRBD1. V was clipped by 5 bases and J by 7 bases; unmatched bases: 8. The length of the CDR3 is 14 residues. Germline V CDR1 and CDR2: MNHNS, SASEGT.

The chain couples TRBV27 to TRBJ1-6, with D possibly being TRBD1 (5 bases). Trimming removed 4 bases at V and 9 bases at J, with 13 bases between. CDR3 length: 14 residues. The V gene's germline CDR1 is MNHEY and CDR2 SMNVEV (reference sequence). CDR3: CASSSGLQGSPLHF. CDR3 coding DNA: TGTGCCAGCAGTTCGGGACTTCAGGGTTCACCCCTCCACTTT.

Only one count was recorded for this clone. The rearrangement joins TRBV6-1 to TRBJ2-7; 7 bases fit TRBD1. V gave up 6 bases and J gave up 3 bases; unmatched junction bases: 5. Germline V CDR1 and CDR2: MNHNS, SASEGT. The CDR3 consists of 13 residues. The CDR3 bases are TGTGCCAGCAGCCCGGGACAGAACTACGAGCAGTACTTC. Its protein is CASSPGQNYEQYF.

The chain couples TRBV9 to TRBJ1-1; 7 bases line up with TRBD1. CDR3 size: 14 residues. Trimming removed 3 bases from V and 5 bases from J; junction bases left unmatched: 7. Germline CDR1 and CDR2: SGDLS and YYNGEE. In DNA, the CDR3 is TGTGCCAGCAGCGCCCAGACAGGGAGTACTGAAGCTTTCTTT. Translating it yields CASSAQTGSTEAFF.

The V call is TRBV7-9, the J call TRBJ2-7; tentatively, D is TRBD1 (6 bases). Germline assignment: CDR1 SEHNR and CDR2 FQNEAQ (reference sequence). The CDR3 is 12 residues long. V was trimmed by 4 bases and J by 5 bases, leaving 9 bases between them. CDR3 in amino acids: CASSSDSHEQYF. The DNA of the CDR3 is TGTGCCAGCAGCTCGGACAGCCACGAGCAGTACTTC.

The genes are TRBV4-1 and TRBJ1-3; D ambiguous. The CDR3 totals 17 residues. CDR1 MGHRA and CDR2 YSYEKL come from the germline V gene. The V end was cut by 4 bases, the J end by 3 bases, with 19 bases between. CDR3 nucleotide sequence: TGCGCCAGCAGCCGCGGCGGGGTTGTCCTTTATGGAAACACCATATATTTT. Amino acid sequence: CASSRGGVVLYGNTIYF.

The V call is TRBV4-1, the J call TRBJ1-5, with D maybe TRBD1 (5 bases). V lost 2 bases to trimming and J lost 6 bases, with 11 bases between them. Germline CDR1 is MGHRA and CDR2 is YSYEKL. CDR3 length: 14 amino acids. This CDR3 is CASSQPTEAQPQHF. CDR3 sequence (DNA): TGCGCCAGCAGCCAACCGACAGAGGCTCAGCCCCAGCATTTT.

The V call is TRBV10-1, the J call TRBJ2-3; TRBD1 matches at 10 bases. In germline, CDR1 is WNHNN, CDR2 SYGVQD (reference sequence). With V trimmed by 10 bases and J by 3 bases, 4 bases remained unmatched. The CDR3 runs to 13 residues. In nucleotides, the CDR3 is TGCGCCACCGGGACAGGGGCGACAGATACGCAGTATTTT. Encoded protein: CATGTGATDTQYF.

This chain's CDR3 is CASSHYQGASGYTF. The CDR3 nucleotides read TGTGCCAGCAGTCACTACCAGGGGGCAAGTGGCTACACCTTC. The chain uses TRBV27 and TRBJ1-2, with 8 bases matching TRBD1. Germline values: CDR1 MNHEY, CDR2 SMNVEV (reference sequence). V lost 5 bases, J lost 7 bases, and 9 bases stayed unmatched. The CDR3 totals 14 residues.

The V and J genes are TRBV10-3 and TRBJ2-1, with 9 nucleotides matching TRBD2. Losses at the gene ends were 2 bases for V and 6 bases for J; bases not matched to a gene: 11. The CDR3 sequence is 17 residues long. Germline CDR1 and CDR2: ENHRY and SYGVKD. Here the CDR3 DNA reads TGTGCCATCAGTGAGCGGCCCCTAGCGGGATCGATCAATGAGCAGTTCTTC. As protein: CAISERPLAGSINEQFF.

The rearrangement joins TRBV2 to TRBJ2-1, with TRBD2 identical over 9 bases. The V and J ends lost 6 bases and 5 bases, in that order; junction bases with no gene match: 17. Germline V gives CDR1 SNHLY, CDR2 FYNNEI. The CDR3 spans 18 residues. The CDR3 nucleotides read TGTGCCAGCAGCGCGCGGGAAGGTATAGCGGGGGCCCACAATGAGCAGTTCTTC. Protein product: CASSAREGIAGAHNEQFF.

The chain recombines TRBV5-1 with TRBJ1-4; D not resolved. The CDR3 has 14 amino acids. The V end lost 2 bases, the J end lost 6 bases, and 11 bases lay between the germline ends. Per the germline V gene, CDR1 is SGHRS and CDR2 is YFSETQ. The CDR3 sequence is CASSLASTDEKLFF. The CDR3 bases are TGCGCCAGCAGCTTAGCGTCCACGGATGAAAAACTGTTTTTT.

V and J are TRBV7-9 and TRBJ2-2; no reliable D call. CDR1 SEHNR and CDR2 FQNEAQ come from the germline V gene (reference sequence). V gave up 6 bases and J gave up 5 bases, with 13 bases separating them. The CDR3 length is 14 residues. CDR3 sequence (DNA): TGTGCCAGCAGAATGGCAGGTGGAACCGGGGAGCTGTTTTTT. It codes for CASRMAGGTGELFF.

V usage is TRBV29-1 and J usage is TRBJ2-1; 7 bases line up with TRBD2. CDR3 length: 16 residues. Unmatched junction bases numbered 8, after V lost 2 bases and J lost 1 base. CDR1 SQVTM and CDR2 ANQGSEA come from the germline V gene. CDR3 bases: TGCAGCGTTGAACCCGCGAGCGGGGTGTCCTACAATGAGCAGTTCTTC. This codes for CSVEPASGVSYNEQFF.

This chain connects TRBV25-1 to TRBJ2-1, with TRBD1 matching over 8 bases. Looked up from germline, CDR1 is MGHDK and CDR2 is SYGVNS. The V gene end was trimmed by 3 bases and the J gene end by 2 bases; junction bases not matched to a gene: 6. The CDR3 contains 16 residues. The CDR3 sequence is CASSDSGTGAYNEQFF. The CDR3 DNA reads as TGTGCCAGCAGTGACTCCGGGACAGGTGCCTACAATGAGCAGTTCTTC.

The chain uses TRBV2 and TRBJ2-7; unclear D gene. The V gene lost 5 bases and the J gene lost 6 bases, with 8 bases spanning the gap. The CDR3 length is 11 residues. Germline CDR1 and CDR2: SNHLY and FYNNEI. The CDR3 here is CASSTDSEQYF. CDR3 nucleotides: TGTGCCAGCAGTACAGATTCCGAGCAGTACTTC.

This clone was seen ten or more times. V usage is TRBV2 and J usage is TRBJ2-1; D ambiguous. With 2 bases removed from V and 2 bases from J, the gap between germline ends came to 10 bases. Germline V gene lookup returns CDR1 SNHLY and CDR2 FYNNEI. There are 15 residues in the CDR3. DNA for the CDR3: TGTGCCAGCAGTGAACAAGGCGACACCTACAATGAGCAGTTCTTC. Translated: CASSEQGDTYNEQFF.

The CDR3 DNA reads as TGTGCCAGCAGTGTTCAGGGGGAAGGCGAGCAGTACTTC. Residues: CASSVQGEGEQYF. This chain uses TRBV6-4 with TRBJ2-7, with 7 bases that match TRBD1. The CDR3 consists of 13 residues. The ends lost 4 bases at V and 6 bases at J; junction bases unmatched: 6. Germline V gene lookup returns CDR1 MRHNA and CDR2 SNTAGT.

This clone is a singleton in its sample. The chain has TRBV30 and TRBJ2-3; D possibly corresponds to TRBD1 (5 bases). V lost 2 bases and J lost 6, with 24 bases in between. The CDR3 loop spans 17 amino acids. Germline CDR1 reads GTSNPN; CDR2 reads SVGIG (reference sequence). In DNA form, the CDR3 reads TGTGCCTGGAGTCCCCCATCACAGGTCAACCCGGTGGATACGCAGTATTTT. Translated, it gives CAWSPPSQVNPVDTQYF.

The J gene is TRBJ2-7, the V gene TRBV4-1; 8 nucleotides line up with TRBD2. There are 17 residues in the CDR3. The junction had 9 bases not matched to a gene; V was cut back by 0 bases and J by 2 bases. CDR1 is MGHRA and CDR2 is YSYEKL in the germline V gene. The CDR3 here is CASSQDTGLAGAYEQYF. CDR3 in DNA: TGCGCCAGCAGCCAAGATACGGGGCTAGCGGGCGCCTACGAGCAGTACTTC.

The chain couples TRBV18 to TRBJ2-3, with D unclear. This CDR3 contains 13 residues. Germline lookup yields CDR1 KGHSH and CDR2 LQKENI. V lost 3 bases and J 0 bases, leaving 4 bases between the germline ends. CDR3 loop: CASSPYSTDTQYF. The CDR3 DNA is TGTGCCAGCTCACCTTATAGCACAGATACGCAGTATTTT.

The V gene is TRBV14, the J gene TRBJ2-1; tentatively, D is TRBD2 (5 bases). Germline V gene data show CDR1 as SGHDN and CDR2 as FVKESK. V lost 2 bases and J 4 bases, leaving 21 bases between the germline ends. The CDR3 runs 18 residues. The CDR3 region is CASSQKPGTQWGYNEQFF. The CDR3 DNA is TGTGCCAGCAGCCAAAAGCCGGGAACACAGTGGGGTTACAATGAGCAGTTCTTC.

The chain is built from TRBV6-5 and TRBJ2-7; D is perhaps TRBD1 (5 bases). The CDR3 has 11 residues. Trimming removed 5 bases from V and 6 bases from J, with 8 bases in between. The V gene's germline CDR1 is MNHEY and CDR2 SVGAGI. The CDR3 sequence: CASSQGGEQYF. In DNA, the CDR3 is TGTGCCAGCAGTCAGGGCGGCGAGCAGTACTTC.

CDR3 sequence: CASSLQGGGRGQPQHF. CDR3 DNA: TGTGCCAGCAGTTTACAGGGCGGCGGGAGGGGTCAGCCCCAGCATTTT. The rearrangement joins TRBV28 to TRBJ1-5; D possibly corresponds to TRBD1 (5 bases). V was trimmed by 2 bases and J by 6 bases, leaving 17 bases between them. The CDR3 extends over 16 amino acids. Per germline, CDR1 MDHEN and CDR2 SYDVKM.

The rearrangement links TRBV5-4 to TRBJ1-1; D possibly corresponds to TRBD1 (6 bases). V was clipped by 2 bases and J by 5 bases, with 7 bases between them. This CDR3 contains 12 residues. Germline V lookup: CDR1 SGHNT, CDR2 YYREEE (reference sequence). In DNA form, the CDR3 reads TGTGCCAGCAGCTTCAGGGGAACTGAAGCTTTCTTT. This translates into CASSFRGTEAFF.

The gene calls are TRBV5-5 and TRBJ1-4, with 8 bases fitting TRBD1. The CDR3 contains 17 residues. Losses at the gene ends were 3 bases for V and 5 bases for J; bases not matched to a gene: 12. From germline, CDR1 is SGHKS and CDR2 YYEKEE (reference sequence). The CDR3: CASSSPDRAGRNEKLFF. The CDR3 DNA reads as TGTGCCAGCAGCTCCCCGGACAGGGCTGGGAGAAATGAAAAACTGTTTTTT.